The source of this T cell receptor (beta chain) is a study of early T cells in non-severe SARS-CoV-2 infection. Trimming left V 7 bases short and J 2 bases short, with 15 bases between. Germline CDR1 is SGHRS and CDR2 is YFSETQ. The CDR3 is 14 residues long. Individual cDNA molecules received unique molecular identifiers. TCRdb re-derived calls from the 5' RACE reads in MiXCR, one entry per CDR3 protein. The sample records approximately 84,000 distinct CDR3 sequences, about 15% being singletons. The sequenced sample was whole blood. V is TRBV5-1 and J is TRBJ2-5; TRBD1 might be the D (5 bases). The clonotype originates from an adult who was a healthcare worker with PCR-confirmed SARS-CoV-2 infection or an uninfected control (not recorded which). The CDR3 loop is CASGVGAGQETQYF. The CDR3, as DNA: TGCGCCAGCGGCGTTGGGGCAGGGCAAGAGACCCAGTACTTC.